These T cell receptor beta chains were read from a single sample in a study of identical twins. TCRdb reanalysed the 5' RACE reads using MiXCR and keeps one entry per CDR3 protein. This sample carries 550,000 to 700,000 distinct CDR3 sequences, nearly 10% of them seen once, and the ten largest clones take roughly 3%. This sample was also put to use in a study of yellow fever vaccine responses in identical twins.

Sequenced input: PBMCs. The receptors come from a woman aged 18 to 35 in good health. The CDR3 runs from the conserved cysteine through the conserved F or W. Each record gives: clone size, D gene, J gene, V gene, CDR3 protein, CDR3 DNA. D genes are given only for firm matches. Clone size appears in some rows only: once, few, many, or a class for an expanded clone.

abundance: once; d_gene: TRBD1; j_gene: TRBJ2-5; v_gene: TRBV29-1; CDR3aa: CSVEPGGRETQYF; CDR3nt: TGCAGCGTTGAACCAGGGGGCCGCGAGACCCAGTACTTC
abundance: many; d_gene: TRBD2; j_gene: TRBJ2-1; v_gene: TRBV29-1; CDR3aa: CSLLAPNEQFF; CDR3nt: TGCAGCTTACTAGCGCCCAATGAGCAGTTCTTC
abundance: many; d_gene: TRBD1; j_gene: TRBJ1-2; v_gene: TRBV7-2; CDR3aa: CASSLNPRDRINGYTF; CDR3nt: TGTGCCAGCAGCTTAAACCCCCGGGACAGAATAAATGGCTACACCTTC
abundance: many; d_gene: -; j_gene: TRBJ2-3; v_gene: TRBV15; CDR3aa: CATSRVTVGEDTQYF; CDR3nt: TGTGCCACCAGCAGAGTCACGGTGGGGGAGGATACGCAGTATTTT
abundance: few; d_gene: -; j_gene: TRBJ2-6; v_gene: TRBV7-2; CDR3aa: CASSLGQVSSGANVLTF; CDR3nt: TGTGCCAGCAGCTTAGGACAGGTCAGCTCTGGGGCCAACGTCCTGACTTTC
abundance: few; d_gene: -; j_gene: TRBJ2-7; v_gene: TRBV12-3/TRBV12-4; CDR3aa: CASSPREREQYF; CDR3nt: TGTGCCAGCAGTCCCCGGGAGCGCGAGCAGTACTTC
abundance: many; d_gene: -; j_gene: TRBJ1-1; v_gene: TRBV7-3; CDR3aa: CASSARGLNTEAFF; CDR3nt: TGTGCCAGCAGCGCCAGGGGACTGAACACTGAAGCTTTCTTT
abundance: few; d_gene: -; j_gene: TRBJ1-1; v_gene: TRBV5-1; CDR3aa: CASGTTGSNTEAFF; CDR3nt: TGCGCCAGCGGAACGACAGGCTCCAACACTGAAGCTTTCTTT
abundance: -; d_gene: TRBD2; j_gene: TRBJ2-1; v_gene: TRBV5-4; CDR3aa: CASSSSSRGEYNEQFF; CDR3nt: TGTGCCAGCAGCTCATCTTCGCGGGGGGAGTACAATGAGCAGTTCTTC
abundance: many; d_gene: -; j_gene: TRBJ2-7; v_gene: TRBV12-3/TRBV12-4; CDR3aa: CASSLKGSSYEQYF; CDR3nt: TGTGCCAGCAGTTTAAAGGGGAGCTCCTACGAGCAGTACTTC
abundance: -; d_gene: -; j_gene: TRBJ2-1; v_gene: TRBV7-9; CDR3aa: CASSFSKDWANEQFF; CDR3nt: TGTGCCAGCAGCTTTTCCAAAGATTGGGCCAATGAGCAGTTCTTC
abundance: few; d_gene: -; j_gene: TRBJ2-4; v_gene: TRBV29-1; CDR3aa: CSGQRGTGDIQYF; CDR3nt: TGCAGCGGTCAAAGGGGTACTGGGGACATTCAGTACTTC
abundance: few; d_gene: TRBD2; j_gene: TRBJ2-1; v_gene: TRBV20-1; CDR3aa: CSARPTSGAYNEQFF; CDR3nt: TGCAGTGCTAGACCGACTAGCGGGGCGTACAATGAGCAGTTCTTC
abundance: -; d_gene: -; j_gene: TRBJ2-7; v_gene: TRBV7-9; CDR3aa: CASSFGKTEQQYF; CDR3nt: TGTGCCAGCAGCTTTGGGAAGACCGAGCAGCAGTACTTC
abundance: few; d_gene: -; j_gene: TRBJ2-6; v_gene: TRBV5-8; CDR3aa: CASSLGRGRSGANVLTF; CDR3nt: TGTGCCAGCAGCTTGGGCAGGGGCCGCTCTGGGGCCAACGTCCTGACTTTC
abundance: -; d_gene: TRBD1; j_gene: TRBJ2-7; v_gene: TRBV7-9; CDR3aa: CASSLVGQSTQQYF; CDR3nt: TGTGCCAGCAGCTTAGTGGGACAGTCCACGCAGCAGTACTTC
abundance: -; d_gene: TRBD1; j_gene: TRBJ2-3; v_gene: TRBV6-4; CDR3aa: CASSRQGKGADTQYF; CDR3nt: TGTGCCAGCAGTAGACAGGGGAAAGGCGCAGATACGCAGTATTTT
abundance: few; d_gene: TRBD2; j_gene: TRBJ2-3; v_gene: TRBV18; CDR3aa: CASSPVEAGVATDTQYF; CDR3nt: TGTGCCAGCTCACCAGTCGAAGCGGGGGTTGCCACAGATACGCAGTATTTT
abundance: -; d_gene: TRBD1; j_gene: TRBJ2-7; v_gene: TRBV7-2; CDR3aa: CASSYDRGVYEQYF; CDR3nt: TGTGCCAGCAGCTATGACAGGGGTGTCTACGAGCAGTACTTC
abundance: few; d_gene: TRBD2; j_gene: TRBJ2-2; v_gene: TRBV9; CDR3aa: CASTRGENTGELFF; CDR3nt: TGTGCCAGCACCCGGGGGGAGAACACCGGGGAGCTGTTTTTT
abundance: few; d_gene: TRBD1; j_gene: TRBJ2-3; v_gene: TRBV6-4; CDR3aa: CASGPGTGGGTDTQYF; CDR3nt: TGTGCCAGCGGACCCGGGACAGGGGGCGGCACAGATACGCAGTATTTT
abundance: few; d_gene: TRBD1; j_gene: TRBJ2-5; v_gene: TRBV6-5; CDR3aa: CASSYLGGHEETQYF; CDR3nt: TGTGCCAGCAGTTACTTAGGGGGCCACGAAGAGACCCAGTACTTC
abundance: many; d_gene: -; j_gene: TRBJ1-1; v_gene: TRBV29-1; CDR3aa: CSVEVSPNTEAFF; CDR3nt: TGCAGCGTTGAAGTGTCACCCAACACTGAAGCTTTCTTT
abundance: many; d_gene: -; j_gene: TRBJ1-2; v_gene: TRBV6-2/TRBV6-3; CDR3aa: CASSRRGPYYGYTF; CDR3nt: TGTGCCAGCAGCCGCCGGGGACCGTACTATGGCTACACCTTC
abundance: few; d_gene: TRBD2; j_gene: TRBJ2-5; v_gene: TRBV29-1; CDR3aa: CSVLTSGGAKRETQYF; CDR3nt: TGCAGCGTCCTTACTAGCGGGGGGGCTAAGAGAGAGACCCAGTACTTC
abundance: few; d_gene: TRBD1; j_gene: TRBJ1-1; v_gene: TRBV6-4; CDR3aa: CASSDPGQASNMNTEAFF; CDR3nt: TGTGCCAGCAGTGACCCAGGACAGGCCTCGAATATGAACACTGAAGCTTTCTTT
abundance: few; d_gene: TRBD1; j_gene: TRBJ2-3; v_gene: TRBV20-1; CDR3aa: CSARDTYRGGLTDTQYF; CDR3nt: TGCAGTGCTAGAGATACTTACAGGGGTGGTTTAACAGATACGCAGTATTTT
abundance: -; d_gene: TRBD1; j_gene: TRBJ2-5; v_gene: TRBV7-8; CDR3aa: CASSPRRLQGVRETQYF; CDR3nt: TGTGCCAGCAGCCCGAGGAGGCTACAGGGGGTCCGAGAGACCCAGTACTTC
abundance: -; d_gene: -; j_gene: TRBJ2-7; v_gene: TRBV5-1; CDR3aa: CASRASGFYEQYF; CDR3nt: TGCGCCAGCAGAGCATCGGGATTTTACGAGCAGTACTTC
abundance: many; d_gene: TRBD1; j_gene: TRBJ2-3; v_gene: TRBV29-1; CDR3aa: CSVEGQFTDTQYF; CDR3nt: TGCAGCGTTGAGGGACAGTTCACAGATACGCAGTATTTT
abundance: few; d_gene: -; j_gene: TRBJ1-6; v_gene: TRBV2; CDR3aa: CASSDVRGDSPLHF; CDR3nt: TGTGCCAGCAGTGATGTTCGAGGAGATTCACCCCTCCACTTT
abundance: few; d_gene: TRBD2; j_gene: TRBJ2-2; v_gene: TRBV4-3; CDR3aa: CASSQAFSGRANTGELFF; CDR3nt: TGCGCCAGCAGCCAAGCTTTTAGCGGGAGGGCGAACACCGGGGAGCTGTTTTTT
abundance: -; d_gene: -; j_gene: TRBJ2-7; v_gene: TRBV6-2/TRBV6-3; CDR3aa: CASRATSDHEQYF; CDR3nt: TGTGCCAGCAGGGCGACTAGTGATCACGAGCAGTACTTC
abundance: few; d_gene: -; j_gene: TRBJ2-3; v_gene: TRBV20-1; CDR3aa: CSATDSGRGTDTQYF; CDR3nt: TGCAGTGCTACTGACTCAGGTCGTGGCACAGATACGCAGTATTTT
abundance: few; d_gene: -; j_gene: TRBJ2-6; v_gene: TRBV29-1; CDR3aa: CSVGSAGSGANVLTF; CDR3nt: TGCAGCGTTGGATCGGCCGGGTCTGGGGCCAACGTCCTGACTTTC
abundance: few; d_gene: -; j_gene: TRBJ2-7; v_gene: TRBV24-1; CDR3aa: CATSDLLLRANLTTKGEQYF; CDR3nt: TGTGCCACCAGTGATTTGTTACTGAGGGCGAACTTGACAACCAAGGGTGAGCAGTACTTC
abundance: many; d_gene: -; j_gene: TRBJ2-3; v_gene: TRBV12-3/TRBV12-4; CDR3aa: CASSLVEDNTDTQYF; CDR3nt: TGTGCCAGCAGTTTAGTGGAGGACAACACAGATACGCAGTATTTT
abundance: few; d_gene: TRBD1; j_gene: TRBJ2-7; v_gene: TRBV7-9; CDR3aa: CASSVDRGLYEQYF; CDR3nt: TGTGCCAGCAGCGTCGACAGGGGGCTGTACGAGCAGTACTTC
abundance: many; d_gene: -; j_gene: TRBJ1-2; v_gene: TRBV12-3/TRBV12-4; CDR3aa: CASSRSEGRYGYTF; CDR3nt: TGTGCCAGCAGTCGAAGCGAGGGACGCTATGGCTACACCTTC
abundance: few; d_gene: TRBD1; j_gene: TRBJ1-1; v_gene: TRBV7-9; CDR3aa: CASSLGDREVSEAFF; CDR3nt: TGTGCCAGCAGCTTAGGGGACAGGGAAGTCTCTGAAGCTTTCTTT
abundance: -; d_gene: TRBD2; j_gene: TRBJ2-2; v_gene: TRBV20-1; CDR3aa: CSARDRPGGAGTGELFF; CDR3nt: TGCAGTGCTAGAGATCGACCCGGGGGGGCAGGGACCGGGGAGCTGTTTTTT
abundance: -; d_gene: -; j_gene: TRBJ2-5; v_gene: TRBV20-1; CDR3aa: CSASIAGSLQETQYF; CDR3nt: TGCAGTGCTAGTATCGCGGGGAGTCTGCAAGAGACCCAGTACTTC
abundance: -; d_gene: -; j_gene: TRBJ2-5; v_gene: TRBV7-2; CDR3aa: CASSLDQSRETQYF; CDR3nt: TGTGCCAGCAGCTTAGACCAGAGTCGAGAGACCCAGTACTTC
abundance: many; d_gene: -; j_gene: TRBJ2-3; v_gene: TRBV10-3; CDR3aa: CAISYFTDTQYF; CDR3nt: TGTGCCATCAGCTACTTCACAGATACGCAGTATTTT
abundance: -; d_gene: -; j_gene: TRBJ2-5; v_gene: TRBV18; CDR3aa: CASSPRAGSQYF; CDR3nt: TGTGCCAGCTCACCAAGGGCCGGGAGCCAGTACTTC
abundance: few; d_gene: -; j_gene: TRBJ2-7; v_gene: TRBV20-1; CDR3aa: CSARAIEGLSYERYF; CDR3nt: TGCAGTGCTAGAGCGATCGAGGGGCTCTCCTACGAGCGGTACTTC
abundance: few; d_gene: -; j_gene: TRBJ2-7; v_gene: TRBV7-9; CDR3aa: CASSIDYEQYF; CDR3nt: TGTGCCAGCAGTATAGATTACGAGCAGTACTTC
abundance: many; d_gene: -; j_gene: TRBJ2-7; v_gene: TRBV12-3/TRBV12-4; CDR3aa: CASSPPSGLARYEQYF; CDR3nt: TGTGCCAGCAGTCCACCATCGGGACTTGCTCGCTACGAGCAGTACTTC
abundance: few; d_gene: -; j_gene: TRBJ2-6; v_gene: TRBV10-3; CDR3aa: CAIMGGDGQGSGANVLTF; CDR3nt: TGTGCCATCATGGGCGGGGACGGCCAAGGATCTGGGGCCAACGTCCTGACTTTC